Following are 12 T cell receptor beta chains from one sample sequenced in a study of beta chain features in type 1 diabetes. cDNA synthesis used the whole RNA isolate, giving expressed TCRB sequences. The repertoire was sequenced with immunoSEQ multiplex PCR; TCRdb's copy has only in-frame clones and lacks some. This table has approximately 150,000 clones, approximately 10% appearing once. Input material: central memory CD4+ T cells from blood. The source of these receptors is a woman between 40 and 55 years old in good health.

The genes are TRBV6-4 and TRBJ2-1; 8 nucleotides line up with TRBD2. Germline CDR1 reads MRHNA; CDR2 reads SNTAGT. The CDR3 is made up of 15 amino acids. J gave up 9 bases and V 0 bases, and 7 bases lay outside the gene matches. The CDR3 here is CASSDSAARGGEQFF. The CDR3 region has the DNA TGTGCCAGCAGTGACTCGGCGGCTCGGGGGGGTGAGCAGTTCTTC.

This clone has only a few counts. The gene calls are TRBV2 and TRBJ1-2, with a tentative D call TRBD1 (6 bases). Trimming removed 7 bases at V and 8 bases at J, with 14 bases between. Germline V gene lookup returns CDR1 SNHLY and CDR2 FYNNEI. CDR3 length: 12 residues. The chain's CDR3 is CASTWTARGYTF. CDR3 DNA: TGTGCCAGCACGTGGACAGCTCGCGGCTACACCTTC.

This clone was observed once. The chain recombines TRBV5-1 with TRBJ1-1; D is perhaps TRBD1 (5 bases). The CDR3 length is 15 residues. Trimming removed 7 bases at V and 2 bases at J, with 18 bases between. Germline V gives CDR1 SGHRS, CDR2 YFSETQ. The CDR3 DNA reads as TGCGCCAGCTGCGAAGGGGCAGGCCTAAACACTGAAGCTTTCTTT. This translates into CASCEGAGLNTEAFF.

This sequence joins TRBV12-5 and TRBJ1-6; D is uncertain. The germline V and J ends were trimmed by 1 base and 7 bases, with 8 bases remaining between them. Germline assignment: CDR1 LGHNT and CDR2 FRNRAP. CDR3 size: 14 residues. CDR3 sequence reads: CASGLGLENSPLHF. The CDR3 DNA is TGTGCTAGTGGTTTGGGGCTCGAAAATTCACCCCTCCACTTT.

This clone was recorded a few times. V and J are TRBV5-1 and TRBJ2-2; TRBD1 matches 9 bases. The CDR3 spans 17 residues. Germline values: CDR1 SGHRS, CDR2 YFSETQ. V gave up 7 bases and J gave up 4 bases; unmatched junction bases: 14. CDR3 loop: CASGTTPGQGATGELFF. The CDR3 DNA reads TGCGCCAGCGGAACCACTCCGGGACAGGGTGCCACCGGGGAGCTGTTTTTT. The whole variable domain, remainder taken from reference TRBV5-1 and TRBJ2-2, is KAGVTQTPRYLIKTRGQQVTLSCSPISGHRSVSWYQQTPGQGLQFLFEYFSETQRNKGNFPGRFSGRQFSNSRSEMNVSTLELGDSALYLCASGTTPGQGATGELFFGEGSRLTVL.

The rearrangement links TRBV7-2 to TRBJ2-1; 12 bases fit TRBD2. This CDR3 is built from 16 residues. Trimming cost V 5 bases and J 4 bases; bases outside gene matches: 6. Germline V lookup: CDR1 SGHTA, CDR2 FQGNSA. CDR3 bases: TGTGCCAGCAGCCTTTCCGGGACTAGCGGGTACAATGAGCAGTTCTTC. Amino acid sequence: CASSLSGTSGYNEQFF.

This clone was detected many times. This rearrangement joins TRBV29-1 to TRBJ1-1; TRBD1 matches 8 bases. Germline CDR1 SQVTM, CDR2 ANQGSEA. This CDR3 comprises 15 residues. The ends lost 2 bases at V and 5 bases at J; junction bases unmatched: 10. The CDR3 loop reads CSVESSGGAGTEAFF. CDR3 nucleotide sequence: TGCAGCGTTGAATCGTCAGGGGGCGCCGGAACTGAAGCTTTCTTT.

This clone was found a few times. CDR3 protein: CASSLGGSGGTYEQYF. The DNA for the CDR3 is TGTGCCAGCAGCTTAGGGGGCAGCGGGGGCACCTACGAGCAGTACTTC. V is TRBV11-2 and J is TRBJ2-7, with 8 bases that match TRBD2. V shed 1 base, J shed 2 bases, and the junction held 7 bases outside the gene matches. This CDR3 region has 16 residues. CDR1 SGHAT and CDR2 FQNNGV come from the germline V gene.

This clone was counted only a few times. The chain's CDR3 is CASSRGEYEQYF. The CDR3 coding sequence is TGCGCCAGCAGCCGGGGGGAATACGAGCAGTACTTC. The V and J genes are TRBV4-3 and TRBJ2-7, with a weak D call TRBD2 (6 bases). CDR1 LGHNA and CDR2 YSLEER come from the germline V gene. The CDR3 loop spans 12 amino acids. Trimming shortened V by 4 bases and J by 4 bases, and 8 bases separated the two germline ends.

This clone was seen a few times. V is TRBV9 and J is TRBJ2-6; D is ambiguous. Germline loops: CDR1 SGDLS, CDR2 YYNGEE. The CDR3 is 17 residues long. V was cut by 4 bases and J by 1 base, with 15 bases left in between. DNA for the CDR3: TGTGCCAGCAGCCGAAGCCTACTTCAATCTGGGGCCAACGTCCTGACTTTC. Amino acid sequence: CASSRSLLQSGANVLTF. The full variable domain, its missing parts supplied by reference TRBV9 and TRBJ2-6, is DSGVTQTPKHLITATGQRVTLRCSPRSGDLSVYWYQQSLDQGLQFLIQYYNGEERAKGNILERFSAQQFPDLHSELNLSSLELGDSALYFCASSRSLLQSGANVLTFGAGSRLTVL.

This clone has ten or more counts. The chain uses TRBV7-9 and TRBJ1-2; 8 bases align to TRBD1. CDR1 and CDR2 from the germline V gene are SEHNR and FQNEAQ (reference sequence). The CDR3 sequence is 15 residues long. Trimming took 3 bases from V and 4 from J; bases not matched to a gene: 7. The CDR3 nucleotides are TGTGCCAGCAGCTTGGCTGGACAGGGCAGCTATGGCTACACCTTC. This sequence encodes CASSLAGQGSYGYTF.

This clone was seen only a few times. The chain carries TRBV9 and TRBJ2-1; TRBD1 agrees at 9 bases. Unmatched junction bases numbered 2, after V lost 2 bases and J lost 2 bases. The CDR3 runs 15 residues. The germline CDR1 and CDR2 sequences are SGDLS and YYNGEE. CDR3 sequence (DNA): TGTGCCAGCAGCGTGCGGGACAGGGCCTACAATGAGCAGTTCTTC. Translated, it gives CASSVRDRAYNEQFF.